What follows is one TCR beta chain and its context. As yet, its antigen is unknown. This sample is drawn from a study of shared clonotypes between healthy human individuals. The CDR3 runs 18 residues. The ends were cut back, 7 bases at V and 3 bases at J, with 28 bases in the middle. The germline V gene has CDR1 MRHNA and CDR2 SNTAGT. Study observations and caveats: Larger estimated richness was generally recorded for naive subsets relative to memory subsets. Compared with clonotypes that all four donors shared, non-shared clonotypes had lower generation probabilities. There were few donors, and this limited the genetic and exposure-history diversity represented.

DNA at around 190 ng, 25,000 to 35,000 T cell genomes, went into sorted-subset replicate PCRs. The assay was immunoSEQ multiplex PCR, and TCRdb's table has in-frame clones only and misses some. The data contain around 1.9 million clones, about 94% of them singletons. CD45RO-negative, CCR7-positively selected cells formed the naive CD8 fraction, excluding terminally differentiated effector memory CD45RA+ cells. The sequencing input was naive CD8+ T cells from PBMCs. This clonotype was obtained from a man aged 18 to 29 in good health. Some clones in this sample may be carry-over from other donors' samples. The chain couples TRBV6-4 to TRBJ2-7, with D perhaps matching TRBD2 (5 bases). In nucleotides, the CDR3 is TGTGCCAGCAATCTCGCCCGGCAGGACTTCACCACCCTCTACGAGCAGTACTTC. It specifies CASNLARQDFTTLYEQYF.